The subject of this entry is one TCR beta chain. This record belongs to a study of blood T cell repertoires in COVID-19. As for the study in general: Acute-phase and convalescent COVID-19 samples originated in the United States, Italy and Spain.

The table came from immunoSEQ multiplex PCR; TCRdb's copy has only in-frame clones and leaves some out. Of about 280,000 clones in the sample, 88% were seen once. The CDR3 length is 14 residues. The junction had 2 bases not matched to a gene; V was cut back by 2 bases and J by 0 bases. The germline gives CDR1 SGHKS, CDR2 YYEKEE (reference sequence). The material sequenced was peripheral blood. The TCR originated in a woman aged 30 to 39 with COVID-19, enrolled during active disease. The gene calls are TRBV5-5 and TRBJ2-7, with 7 bases fitting TRBD1. The CDR3 is CASSLRQGSYEQYF. CDR3 DNA: TGTGCCAGCAGCTTACGACAGGGCTCCTACGAGCAGTACTTC.